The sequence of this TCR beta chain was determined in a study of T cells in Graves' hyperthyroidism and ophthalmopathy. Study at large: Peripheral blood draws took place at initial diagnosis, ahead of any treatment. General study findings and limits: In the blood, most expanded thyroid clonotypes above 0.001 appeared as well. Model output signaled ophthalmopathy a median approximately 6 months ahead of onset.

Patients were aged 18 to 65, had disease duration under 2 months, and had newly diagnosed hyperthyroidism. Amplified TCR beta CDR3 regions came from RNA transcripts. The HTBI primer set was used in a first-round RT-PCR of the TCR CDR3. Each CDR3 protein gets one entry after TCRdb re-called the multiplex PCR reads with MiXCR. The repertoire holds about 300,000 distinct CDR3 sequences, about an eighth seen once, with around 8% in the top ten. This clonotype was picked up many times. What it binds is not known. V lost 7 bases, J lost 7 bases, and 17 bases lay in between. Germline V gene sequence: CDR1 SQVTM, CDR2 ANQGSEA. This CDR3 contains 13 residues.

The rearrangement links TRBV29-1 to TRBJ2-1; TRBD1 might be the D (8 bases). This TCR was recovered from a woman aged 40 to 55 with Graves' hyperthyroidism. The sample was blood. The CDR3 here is CSAGYRGGNEQFF. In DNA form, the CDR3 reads TGCAGCGCAGGTTACAGGGGGGGAAATGAGCAGTTCTTC.